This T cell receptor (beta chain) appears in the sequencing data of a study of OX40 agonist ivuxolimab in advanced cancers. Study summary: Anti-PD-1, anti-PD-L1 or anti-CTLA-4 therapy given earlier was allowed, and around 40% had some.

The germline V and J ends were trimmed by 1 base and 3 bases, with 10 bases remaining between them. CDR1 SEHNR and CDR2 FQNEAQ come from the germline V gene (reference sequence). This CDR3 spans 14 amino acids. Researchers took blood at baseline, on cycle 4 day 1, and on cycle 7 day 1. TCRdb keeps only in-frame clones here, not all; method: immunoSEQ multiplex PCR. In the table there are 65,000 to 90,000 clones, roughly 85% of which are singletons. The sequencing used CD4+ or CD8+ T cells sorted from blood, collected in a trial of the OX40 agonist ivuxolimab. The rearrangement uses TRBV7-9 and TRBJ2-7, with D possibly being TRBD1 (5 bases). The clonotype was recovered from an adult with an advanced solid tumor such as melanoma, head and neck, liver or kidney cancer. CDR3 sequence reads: CASSLGRARYEQYF. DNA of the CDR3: TGTGCCAGCAGCTTAGGCAGGGCGCGCTACGAGCAGTACTTC.